This T cell receptor (beta chain) was profiled in a study of T-cell memory formation after mild COVID-19. Study results and caveats: Cross-reactive memory appears to have joined, as suggested by some responding clones showing up in pre-infection memory.

TCRdb re-derived calls from the 5' RACE reads in MiXCR, one entry per CDR3 protein. The sample contains about 390,000 distinct CDR3 sequences, more than 20% of which appear only once. This clonotype was detected only a few times. Its target is unknown. Germline V gene lookup returns CDR1 SGHDT and CDR2 YYEEEE. There are 13 residues in the CDR3. The V and J ends lost 5 bases and 7 bases respectively, with 10 bases between them. Sequenced input: PBMCs or a T cell subset sorted from them (not recorded which). This TCR was sampled from an adult woman who had mild COVID-19 (a few samples of this study predate the infection). Cell type and time point are not known. The chain carries TRBV5-6 and TRBJ1-6; D gene ambiguous. The CDR3 loop is CASRDGYNSPLHF. CDR3 nucleotide sequence: TGTGCCAGCAGGGATGGGTACAATTCACCCCTCCACTTT.